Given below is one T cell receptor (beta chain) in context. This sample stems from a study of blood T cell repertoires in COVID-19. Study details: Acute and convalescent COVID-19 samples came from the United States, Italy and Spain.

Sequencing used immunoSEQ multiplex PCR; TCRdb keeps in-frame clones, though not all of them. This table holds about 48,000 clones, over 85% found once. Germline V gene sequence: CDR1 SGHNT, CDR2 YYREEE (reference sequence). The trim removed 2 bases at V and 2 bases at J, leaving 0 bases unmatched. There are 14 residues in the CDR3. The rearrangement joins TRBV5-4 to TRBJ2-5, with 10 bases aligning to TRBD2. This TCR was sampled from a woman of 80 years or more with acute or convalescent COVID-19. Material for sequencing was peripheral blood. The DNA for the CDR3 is TGTGCCAGCAGCTTTAGCGGGGGGCAAGAGACCCAGTACTTC. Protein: CASSFSGGQETQYF. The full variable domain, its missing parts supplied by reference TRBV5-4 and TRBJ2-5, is ETGVTQSPTHLIKTRGQQVTLRCSSQSGHNTVSWYQQALGQGPQFIFQYYREEENGRGNFPPRFSGLQFPNYSSELNVNALELDDSALYLCASSFSGGQETQYFGPGTRLLVL.